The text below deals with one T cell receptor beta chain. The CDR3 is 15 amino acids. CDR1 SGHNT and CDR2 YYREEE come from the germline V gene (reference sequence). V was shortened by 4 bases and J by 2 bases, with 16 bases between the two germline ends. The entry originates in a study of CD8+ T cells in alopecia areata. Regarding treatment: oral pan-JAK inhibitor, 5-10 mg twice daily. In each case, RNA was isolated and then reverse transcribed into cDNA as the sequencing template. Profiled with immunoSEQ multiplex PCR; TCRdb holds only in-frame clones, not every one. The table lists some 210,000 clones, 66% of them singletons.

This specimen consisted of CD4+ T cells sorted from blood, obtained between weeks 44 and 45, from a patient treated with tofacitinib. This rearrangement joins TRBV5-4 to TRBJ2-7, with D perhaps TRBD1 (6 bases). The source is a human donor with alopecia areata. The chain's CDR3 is CASSPWGQTTYEQYF. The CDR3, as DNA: TGTGCCAGCAGCCCCTGGGGACAAACAACCTACGAGCAGTACTTC.